This TCR beta chain was retrieved from a study of Graves' ophthalmopathy and Graves' hyperthyroidism. As for the study in general: Peripheral blood was gathered at the point of initial diagnosis, before any treatment started. Study results and caveats: Ophthalmopathy progression was predicted with approximately 64% sensitivity and about 72% specificity. The majority of expanded thyroid clonotypes above 0.001 frequency also occurred in blood.

Germline lookup yields CDR1 MNHEY and CDR2 SMNVEV (reference sequence). Losses at the gene ends were 5 bases for V and 4 bases for J; bases not matched to a gene: 7. This CDR3 spans 15 amino acids. Patients were excluded if they had other autoimmune diseases or uncontrolled infections, and likewise if pregnancy or lactation applied. CDR3 regions of TCR beta were amplified from RNA transcripts. After a first-round RT-PCR with HTBI primers, a second-round multiplex PCR was run. TCRdb used MiXCR to reprocess the multiplex PCR reads, holding one entry per CDR3 protein. This table has about 740,000 distinct CDR3 sequences, approximately 40% appearing once. This clonotype was seen only a few times. Its antigen remains unidentified.

This TCR was sampled from an adult man with Graves' ophthalmopathy. V and J are TRBV27 and TRBJ2-7; 11 bases are shared with TRBD2. The sequencing sample was made of peripheral blood. The CDR3 reads CASSQVAGGYYEQYF. The CDR3 bases are TGTGCCAGCAGTCAAGTAGCGGGAGGGTATTACGAGCAGTACTTC.